Sequencing of this T cell receptor beta chain was carried out in a study of T cell repertoires in cytomegalovirus infection. From the reads, TCRdb called clonotypes with MiXCR, one entry per CDR3 protein. This table has about 120,000 distinct CDR3 sequences, 30% appearing once. This CDR3 region has 14 residues. Germline CDR1 SGHDT, CDR2 YYEEEE. In this sample, this clonotype turned up many times. Its specificity is not known. One junction end disagrees with the germline gene, perhaps due to a read error. The source was CD8+ T cells from cultured PBMCs, collected from culture after CMV antigen stimulation. The TCR sequence derives from a human donor in good health (CMV status not recorded). Some clones in this sample may be carry-over from other donors' samples. The chain is built from TRBV5-6 and TRBJ1-4; possibly TRBD1 for D (5 bases). DNA of the CDR3: TGTGCCAGCAGCCCGGCCGGGGGTCCGGGACGGAGACTTTTT. This translates into CASSPAGGPGRRLF.